Following are 29 T cell receptor beta chains from one sample sequenced in a study of neurological immune-mediated disorders. TCRdb recomputed calls from the 5' RACE reads with MiXCR, one row per CDR3 protein. The table has fewer than 65,000 distinct CDR3 sequences, about 9.4% seen once. Sequenced: PBMCs. These TCRs come from a man aged 70-80 years with HTLV-1-associated myelopathy (HAM/TSP).

By frequency in the sample, this clonotype is large. This chain links TRBV20-1 with TRBJ2-1, with TRBD2 identical over 8 bases. V shed 3 bases, J shed 2 bases, and the junction held 9 bases outside the gene matches. The CDR3 runs to 16 residues. The germline V gene has CDR1 DFQATT and CDR2 SNEGSKA (reference sequence). The CDR3 region is CSASTSGHKPYNEQFF. CDR3 DNA sequence: TGCAGTGCTAGTACTAGCGGCCATAAACCCTACAATGAGCAGTTCTTC.

This clonotype was seen ten or more times. The CDR3 sequence is CASSSAKNIQYF. The CDR3 region has the DNA TGTGCCAGCAGCTCAGCCAAAAACATTCAGTACTTC. This chain links TRBV7-3 with TRBJ2-4; D unclear. CDR1 is SGHTA and CDR2 is FQGTGA in the germline V gene. The ends were cut back, 4 bases at V and 0 bases at J, with 1 base in the middle. There are 12 residues in the CDR3.

This clonotype was seen repeatedly, ten times or more. V and J are TRBV15 and TRBJ2-5; 10 bases fit TRBD2. Germline CDR1 reads LNHNV; CDR2 reads YYDKDF (reference sequence). This CDR3 spans 18 amino acids. V dropped 0 bases and J dropped 2; count of bases not matched to a gene: 9. CDR3 nucleotides: TGTGCCACCAGCAGAGACGAAGCGGGAGGGCCTCGGCAAGAGACCCAGTACTTC. The encoded protein is CATSRDEAGGPRQETQYF.

This clonotype was found many times. The chain carries TRBV20-1 and TRBJ2-1, with D hard to call. CDR1 DFQATT and CDR2 SNEGSKA come from the germline V gene (reference sequence). Trimming removed 3 bases at V and 3 bases at J, with 12 bases between. The CDR3 covers 14 residues. In nucleotides, the CDR3 is TGCAGTGCTAGCCGCTCCGCCCTCTACAATGAGCAGTTCTTC. Amino acid sequence: CSASRSALYNEQFF.

Many counts were recorded for this clonotype. CDR3 in amino acids: CASSLSTLPAETDTQYF. DNA of the CDR3: TGCGCCAGCAGCTTGTCTACCTTACCGGCGGAAACAGATACGCAGTATTTT. J is TRBJ2-3 and V is TRBV5-1; D is undetermined. The CDR3 is made up of 17 amino acids. The V end was cut by 1 base, the J end by 3 bases, with 18 bases between. The germline V gene has CDR1 SGHRS and CDR2 YFSETQ.

The J gene is TRBJ2-2, the V gene TRBV5-1; D gene ambiguous. The CDR3 is made up of 14 amino acids. The germline V gene encodes CDR1 SGHRS and CDR2 YFSETQ. Trimming shortened V by 4 bases and J by 3 bases, and 10 bases separated the two germline ends. CDR3 bases: TGCGCCAGCAGCCTCGAAACGTACACCGGGGAGCTGTTTTTT. This gives the protein CASSLETYTGELFF.

This clonotype has ten or more counts. The chain joins TRBV11-2 to TRBJ2-3; D possibly corresponds to TRBD2 (6 bases). Germline V lookup: CDR1 SGHAT, CDR2 FQNNGV. V was clipped by 5 bases and J by 0 bases, with 12 bases between them. The CDR3 runs 15 residues. Here the CDR3 DNA reads TGTGCCAGCAGCCTGATTAGCGGTAGCACAGATACGCAGTATTTT. This encodes CASSLISGSTDTQYF.

In its sample, this clonotype was seen many times. The chain couples TRBV7-2 to TRBJ2-3; 7 nucleotides match TRBD1. Germline-derived CDR1 and CDR2 are SGHTA and FQGNSA. V gave up 5 bases and J gave up 2 bases; unmatched junction bases: 7. This CDR3 contains 15 residues. CDR3 DNA sequence: TGTGCCAGCAGCCCTACGGGACAGCCCACAGATACGCAGTATTTT. Translation: CASSPTGQPTDTQYF.

In this sample, this clonotype turned up many times. The chain combines TRBV20-1 with TRBJ2-7; 9 positions match TRBD1. Trimming removed 6 bases from V and 1 base from J; junction bases left unmatched: 10. Germline V gives CDR1 DFQATT, CDR2 SNEGSKA (reference sequence). The CDR3 length is 15 residues. Here the CDR3 reads CSAKIQGAVSYEQYF. CDR3 bases: TGCAGTGCAAAGATACAGGGGGCGGTATCCTACGAGCAGTACTTC.

This clonotype has more than one count but fewer than ten. The gene calls are TRBV7-8 and TRBJ1-5; D is uncertain. With 1 base removed from V and 5 bases from J, the gap between germline ends came to 6 bases. Germline CDR1 SGHVS, CDR2 FQNEAQ. The CDR3 runs to 13 residues. The chain's CDR3 is CASSLELDQPQHF. CDR3 bases: TGTGCCAGCAGCTTAGAGTTGGATCAGCCCCAGCATTTT.

In its sample, this clonotype was seen many times. The chain has TRBV12-3 or TRBV12-4 and TRBJ1-5; D gene uncertain. V gave up 3 bases and J gave up 4 bases, with 7 bases separating them. CDR3 size: 13 residues. The CDR3 spells CASSLAGNQPQHF. The DNA for the CDR3 is TGTGCCAGCAGTTTGGCGGGAAATCAGCCCCAGCATTTT.

This clonotype was recorded many times. This chain's CDR3 is CSAPNPRTRGADTQYF. Written as DNA, the CDR3 is TGCAGTGCTCCCAATCCCCGGACTAGGGGTGCAGATACGCAGTATTTT. V and J are TRBV20-1 and TRBJ2-3, with 7 bases fitting TRBD2. The CDR3 extends over 16 amino acids. Looked up from germline, CDR1 is DFQATT and CDR2 is SNEGSKA (reference sequence). V lost 5 bases, J lost 4 bases, and 15 bases stayed unmatched.

Ten or more counts support this clonotype. The genes are TRBV6-5 and TRBJ2-5, with 7 bases matching TRBD1. V was pared by 6 bases and J by 3 bases, with 16 bases of the junction left unmatched. The CDR3 runs 17 residues. Germline V gene sequence: CDR1 MNHEY, CDR2 SVGAGI. CDR3 in DNA: TGTGCCAGCAGACCCCGCCGGGCGGACAGGACAGAAGAGACCCAGTACTTC. It encodes CASRPRRADRTEETQYF.

This clonotype was detected ten times or more. The chain uses TRBV11-2 and TRBJ2-7, with a possible D match to TRBD1 (6 bases). The CDR3 sequence is 14 residues long. Per germline, CDR1 SGHAT and CDR2 FQNNGV. The ends were cut back, 4 bases at V and 5 bases at J, with 15 bases in the middle. CDR3 protein: CASSSNRVGNEQYF. The DNA of the CDR3 is TGTGCCAGCAGCTCCAACAGGGTAGGGAACGAGCAGTACTTC.

This clonotype was seen at least ten times. This chain uses TRBV12-5 with TRBJ2-6; the D is unclear. Germline values: CDR1 LGHNT, CDR2 FRNRAP. This CDR3 has 13 amino acids. The ends were cut back, 7 bases at V and 1 base at J, with 5 bases in the middle. CDR3 in DNA: TGTGCTAGTGCCAGATCTGGGGCCAACGTCCTGACTTTC. This encodes CASARSGANVLTF.

This clonotype was counted ten times or more. V usage is TRBV5-1 and J usage is TRBJ1-2; tentative D call: TRBD1 (5 bases). The CDR3 is 14 amino acids. Trimming stripped 4 bases from V and 5 bases from J, with 15 bases between. Germline values: CDR1 SGHRS, CDR2 YFSETQ. The CDR3 coding sequence is TGCGCCAGCAGCCCCGGACAATGGCTGTATGGCTACACCTTC. Translated, it gives CASSPGQWLYGYTF.

A few counts support this clonotype. CDR3 sequence (DNA): TGTGCCAGCAGGCGGGGGACTAATGAGCAGTTCTTC. Translated: CASRRGTNEQFF. The chain employs TRBV7-9 and TRBJ2-1; 7 bases align to TRBD2. Germline V lookup: CDR1 SEHNR, CDR2 FQNEAQ (reference sequence). The CDR3 has 12 residues. With V trimmed by 6 bases and J by 7 bases, 3 bases remained unmatched.

This clonotype was observed many times. The rearrangement joins TRBV19 to TRBJ1-2; 8 positions match TRBD1. CDR1 and CDR2 (germline): LNHDA, SQIVND (reference sequence). The J segment lost 4 bases and the V segment lost 7 bases, leaving 11 bases of the junction unmatched. This CDR3 has 15 residues. The DNA for the CDR3 is TGTGCCAGTACCACGGACAGGGTCCATCTCTATGGCTACACCTTC. Protein product: CASTTDRVHLYGYTF.

This clonotype was found many times. The chain carries TRBV20-1 and TRBJ2-7, with a possible D match to TRBD2 (5 bases). The CDR3 has 14 amino acids. V lost 6 bases and J 3 bases, leaving 18 bases between the germline ends. Germline V gene lookup returns CDR1 DFQATT and CDR2 SNEGSKA (reference sequence). The CDR3 is CSAGDGIPLYEQYF. Here the CDR3 DNA reads TGCAGTGCGGGAGACGGGATCCCACTCTACGAGCAGTACTTC.

Concerning this clonotype itself: This may come from a read error, since a much larger clone is one base off. The chain combines TRBV4-3 with TRBJ2-7; D is unresolved. V lost 1 base to trimming and J lost 7 bases, with 14 bases between them. This CDR3 is built from 14 residues. CDR1 LGHNA and CDR2 YSLEER come from the germline V gene. Here the CDR3 reads CASSQGWLVEEQYF. CDR3 in DNA: TGCGCCAGCAGCCAAGGATGGCTAGTGGAGGAGCAGTACTTC.

This clonotype was seen ten or more times. The rearrangement joins TRBV12-3 or TRBV12-4 to TRBJ1-3, with no clear D. The V gene lost 3 bases and the J gene lost 0 bases, with 9 bases spanning the gap. CDR3 length equals 15 residues. The CDR3 protein is CASSFTPASGNTIYF. The DNA for the CDR3 is TGTGCCAGCAGTTTTACGCCTGCCTCTGGAAACACCATATATTTT.

The genes are TRBV20-1 and TRBJ1-5, with a possible D match to TRBD1 (6 bases). Germline V gene sequence: CDR1 DFQATT, CDR2 SNEGSKA (reference sequence). V lost 3 bases and J 2 bases, leaving 14 bases between the germline ends. CDR3 length: 15 residues. The CDR3 spells CSARARGRRNQPQHF. The CDR3 coding sequence is TGCAGTGCTAGGGCCCGGGGGCGTCGCAATCAGCCCCAGCATTTT.

This clonotype was counted between two and nine times. The CDR3, as DNA: TGTGCCAGCAGTTGGGGCGGGAGCTCCTACGAGCAGTACTTC. Amino acids: CASSWGGSSYEQYF. This rearrangement joins TRBV5-6 to TRBJ2-7; TRBD2 matches at 7 bases. The CDR3 covers 14 residues. V lost 5 bases and J lost 0; bases outside the gene matches: 5. Germline CDR1 and CDR2: SGHDT and YYEEEE. The full variable domain, completed using reference TRBV5-6 and TRBJ2-7, is DAGVTQSPTHLIKTRGQQVTLRCSPKSGHDTVSWYQQALGQGPQFIFQYYEEEERQRGNFPDRFSGHQFPNYSSELNVNALLLGDSALYLCASSWGGSSYEQYFGPGTRLTVT.

This clonotype was picked up many times. The chain is built from TRBV7-9 and TRBJ2-3; D gene unclear. Deletions cut 1 base from V and 3 bases from J, with 14 bases between. This CDR3 region has 16 residues. CDR1 and CDR2 (germline): SEHNR, FQNEAQ (reference sequence). CDR3: CASSLGDKAATDTQYF. The CDR3, as DNA: TGTGCCAGCAGCTTAGGAGACAAGGCAGCAACAGATACGCAGTATTTT.

There are many counts of this clonotype. The chain employs TRBV12-3 or TRBV12-4 and TRBJ2-1; no firm D call. Trimming took off 5 bases at V and 0 bases at J, with 14 bases between the two ends. The CDR3 contains 16 residues. The CDR3 coding sequence is TGTGCCAGCAGTAGTCCCGCCCCAAGCTCCTACAATGAGCAGTTCTTC. Residues: CASSSPAPSSYNEQFF.

This clonotype was seen at least ten times. The rearrangement uses TRBV20-1 and TRBJ2-1; 8 bases align to TRBD2. There are 16 residues in the CDR3. With V trimmed by 0 bases and J by 10 bases, 14 bases remained unmatched. The germline gives CDR1 DFQATT, CDR2 SNEGSKA (reference sequence). Here the CDR3 DNA reads TGCAGTGCTAGAGATGCTGGACTAGCAGCATCCAGGGAGCAGTTCTTC. This codes for CSARDAGLAASREQFF.

This clonotype was recorded many times. This chain connects TRBV6-5 to TRBJ1-2, with D perhaps matching TRBD1 (5 bases). This CDR3 has 13 residues. The V end lost 0 bases, the J end lost 4 bases, and 6 bases lay between the germline ends. Germline CDR1 and CDR2: MNHEY and SVGAGI. The CDR3 DNA is TGTGCCAGCAGTTACTCGACAGCCTATGGCTACACCTTC. It specifies CASSYSTAYGYTF.

This clonotype occurred many times. The chain recombines TRBV20-1 with TRBJ1-1; D ambiguous. The CDR3 length is 11 residues. Germline CDR1 DFQATT, CDR2 SNEGSKA (reference sequence). Trimming took off 7 bases at V and 4 bases at J, with 10 bases between the two ends. The CDR3 nucleotides read TGCAGTGTAGAGCTGGGCACTGAAGCTTTCTTT. Translating it yields CSVELGTEAFF.

This clonotype was recorded many times. V is TRBV24-1 and J is TRBJ2-1; 7 bases map to TRBD2. This CDR3 region has 16 residues. The J segment lost 1 base and the V segment lost 3 bases, leaving 5 bases of the junction unmatched. Per the germline V gene, CDR1 is KGHDR and CDR2 is SFDVKD. This CDR3 is CATSDKAGVSYNEQFF. Here the CDR3 DNA reads TGTGCCACCAGTGATAAGGCGGGAGTGTCCTACAATGAGCAGTTCTTC.